The 7 T cell receptor beta chains in this list originate from one sample, sequenced in a study of cytomegalovirus exposure and HLA in healthy donors. Vbeta (60) and Jbeta (13) primers were used in the PCR. TCRdb's table, derived via immunoSEQ multiplex PCR, lists solely in-frame clones and lacks some. The profile shows 95,000 to 150,000 clones, roughly 70% of them singletons. The specimen was PBMCs. These receptors were taken from a woman aged 40 to 50 in good health and CMV-seropositive.

The CDR3 loop reads CASSLDEGRVSEQFF. The CDR3 region has the DNA TGTGCCAGCAGCTTAGATGAGGGTAGAGTGAGTGAGCAGTTCTTC. V gene TRBV11-2 combines with J gene TRBJ2-1; tentatively, D is TRBD2 (5 bases). Germline CDR1 is SGHAT and CDR2 is FQNNGV. Between the trimmed V and J ends, which lost 0 bases and 9 bases, there was a span of 15 bases. CDR3 size: 15 residues.

J is TRBJ2-1 and V is TRBV4-1; 11 positions match TRBD2. Losses at the gene ends were 8 bases for V and 0 bases for J; bases not matched to a gene: 21. CDR1 is MGHRA and CDR2 is YSYEKL in the germline V gene. This CDR3 has 21 residues. This chain's CDR3 is CASSKLQPGTSGQSSYNEQFF. CDR3 nucleotide sequence: TGCGCCAGCTCGAAACTGCAACCCGGGACTAGCGGTCAGAGCTCCTACAATGAGCAGTTCTTC.

The CDR3 DNA is TGTGCCAGCAGTTACTACAGGGGATCTAATGAAAAACTGTTTTTT. This translates into CASSYYRGSNEKLFF. The V and J genes are TRBV5-6 and TRBJ1-4; 7 bases map to TRBD1. The CDR3 is 15 amino acids. Looked up from germline, CDR1 is SGHDT and CDR2 is YYEEEE. J gave up 3 bases and V 5 bases, and 7 bases lay outside the gene matches.

CDR3 region: CASNKGGGYEQYF. The CDR3 DNA reads as TGTGCCAGCAACAAGGGGGGGGGCTACGAGCAGTACTTC. The V call is TRBV13, the J call TRBJ2-7, with a weak D call TRBD2 (7 bases). In germline, CDR1 is PRHDT, CDR2 FYEKMQ (reference sequence). The CDR3 is 13 amino acids. V was pared by 7 bases and J by 3 bases, with 13 bases between.

V usage is TRBV28 and J usage is TRBJ1-2; 12 bases are a match to TRBD1. CDR1 MDHEN and CDR2 SYDVKM come from the germline V gene. Unmatched junction bases numbered 10, after V lost 1 base and J lost 4 bases. The length of the CDR3 is 18 residues. The CDR3 sequence is CASSLFKGQGAPTYGYTF. For the CDR3, the DNA is TGTGCCAGCAGTTTATTTAAGGGACAGGGGGCTCCTACCTATGGCTACACCTTC.

The chain joins TRBV10-1 to TRBJ2-1; 10 bases agree with TRBD2. Germline lookup yields CDR1 WNHNN and CDR2 SYGVQD (reference sequence). The V gene end was trimmed by 3 bases and the J gene end by 7 bases; junction bases not matched to a gene: 15. CDR3 length equals 18 residues. CDR3 region: CASSDTGTSAPRGNEQFF. Here the CDR3 DNA reads TGCGCCAGCAGTGACACCGGGACTAGCGCACCCCGGGGGAATGAGCAGTTCTTC.

The table lists this clone with a few counts. The chain is built from TRBV6-5 and TRBJ1-5; 9 nucleotides match TRBD1. This CDR3 region has 15 residues. CDR1 is MNHEY, CDR2 SVGAGI, per germline. The V segment lost 6 bases and the J segment 3 bases; nucleotides outside the gene matches: 6. DNA of the CDR3: TGTGCCAGCAGATCCGGACAGGGGAACAATCAGCCCCAGCATTTT. Protein sequence: CASRSGQGNNQPQHF.